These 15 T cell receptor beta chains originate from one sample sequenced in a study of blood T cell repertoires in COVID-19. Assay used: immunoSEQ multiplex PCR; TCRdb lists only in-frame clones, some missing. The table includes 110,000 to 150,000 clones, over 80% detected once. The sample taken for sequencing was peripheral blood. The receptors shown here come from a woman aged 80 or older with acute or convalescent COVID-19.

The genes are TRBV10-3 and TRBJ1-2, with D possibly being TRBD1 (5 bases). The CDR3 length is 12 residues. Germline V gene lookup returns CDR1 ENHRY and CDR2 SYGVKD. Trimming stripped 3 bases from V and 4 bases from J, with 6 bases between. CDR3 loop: CAISETGYGYTF. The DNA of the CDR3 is TGTGCCATCAGTGAAACAGGCTATGGCTACACCTTC.

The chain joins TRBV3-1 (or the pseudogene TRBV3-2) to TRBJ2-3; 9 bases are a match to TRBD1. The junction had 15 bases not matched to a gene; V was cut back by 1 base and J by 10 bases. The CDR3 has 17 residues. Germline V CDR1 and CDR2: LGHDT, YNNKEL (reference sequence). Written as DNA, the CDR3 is TGTGCCAGCAGCCAAGTTGGGACAGGGCCCCGGAAGAGGTCGCAGTATTTT. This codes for CASSQVGTGPRKRSQYF.

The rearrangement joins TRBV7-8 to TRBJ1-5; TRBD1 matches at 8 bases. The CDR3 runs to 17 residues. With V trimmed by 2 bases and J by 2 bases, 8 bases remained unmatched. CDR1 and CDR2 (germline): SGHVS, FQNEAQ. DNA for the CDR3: TGTGCCAGCAGCTTAACTACAGGGGGAGGCGGCAATCAGCCCCAGCATTTT. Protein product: CASSLTTGGGGNQPQHF.

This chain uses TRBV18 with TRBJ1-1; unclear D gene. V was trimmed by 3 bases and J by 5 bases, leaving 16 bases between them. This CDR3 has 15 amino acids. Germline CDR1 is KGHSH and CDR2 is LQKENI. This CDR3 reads CASSPRRGPGTEAFF. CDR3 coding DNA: TGTGCCAGCTCACCCCGCCGAGGCCCGGGAACTGAAGCTTTCTTT.

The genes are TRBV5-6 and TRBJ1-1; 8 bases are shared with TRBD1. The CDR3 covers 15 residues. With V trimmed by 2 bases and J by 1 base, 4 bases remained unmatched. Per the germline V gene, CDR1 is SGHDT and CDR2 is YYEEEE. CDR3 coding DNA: TGTGCCAGCAGCTTACGGGGGACAGGGAACACTGAAGCTTTCTTT. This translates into CASSLRGTGNTEAFF.

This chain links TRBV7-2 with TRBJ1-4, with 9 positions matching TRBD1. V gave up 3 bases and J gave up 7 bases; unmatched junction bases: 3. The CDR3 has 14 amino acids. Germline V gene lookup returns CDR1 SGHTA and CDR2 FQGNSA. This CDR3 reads CASSLGQGFEKLFF. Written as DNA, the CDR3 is TGTGCCAGCAGCTTGGGACAGGGCTTTGAAAAACTGTTTTTT. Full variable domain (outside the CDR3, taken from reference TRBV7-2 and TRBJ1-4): GAGVSQSPSNKVTEKGKDVELRCDPISGHTALYWYRQSLGQGLEFLIYFQGNSAPDKSGLPSDRFSAERTGGSVSTLTIQRTQQEDSAVYLCASSLGQGFEKLFFGSGTQLSVL.

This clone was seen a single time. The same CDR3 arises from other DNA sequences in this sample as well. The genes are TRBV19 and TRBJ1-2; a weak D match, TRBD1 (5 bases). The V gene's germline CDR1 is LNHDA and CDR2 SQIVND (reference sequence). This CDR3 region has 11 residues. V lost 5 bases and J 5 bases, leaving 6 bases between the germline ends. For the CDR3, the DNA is TGTGCCAGTAGTCCAGGGTATGGCTACACCTTC. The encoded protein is CASSPGYGYTF.

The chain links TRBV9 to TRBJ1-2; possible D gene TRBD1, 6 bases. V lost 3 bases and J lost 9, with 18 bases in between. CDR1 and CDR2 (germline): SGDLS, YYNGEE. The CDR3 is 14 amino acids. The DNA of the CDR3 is TGTGCCAGCAGCGCACCGGGACCCCAGGGGCGCTACACCTTC. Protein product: CASSAPGPQGRYTF. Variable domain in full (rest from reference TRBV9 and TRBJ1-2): DSGVTQTPKHLITATGQRVTLRCSPRSGDLSVYWYQQSLDQGLQFLIQYYNGEERAKGNILERFSAQQFPDLHSELNLSSLELGDSALYFCASSAPGPQGRYTFGSGTRLTVV.

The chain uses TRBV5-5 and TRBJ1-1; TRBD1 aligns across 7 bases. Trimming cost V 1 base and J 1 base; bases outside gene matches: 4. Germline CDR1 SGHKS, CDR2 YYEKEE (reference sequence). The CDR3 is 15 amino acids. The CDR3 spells CASSLTGTENTEAFF. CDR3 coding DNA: TGTGCCAGCAGCTTGACCGGGACAGAGAACACTGAAGCTTTCTTT. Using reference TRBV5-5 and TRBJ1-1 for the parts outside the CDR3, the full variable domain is DAGVTQSPTHLIKTRGQQVTLRCSPISGHKSVSWYQQVLGQGPQFIFQYYEKEERGRGNFPDRFSARQFPNYSSELNVNALLLGDSALYLCASSLTGTENTEAFFGQGTRLTVV.

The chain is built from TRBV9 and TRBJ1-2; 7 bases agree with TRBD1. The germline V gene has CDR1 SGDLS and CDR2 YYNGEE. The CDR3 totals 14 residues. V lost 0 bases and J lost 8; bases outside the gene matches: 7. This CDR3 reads CASSVDGGGWGYTF. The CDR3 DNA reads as TGTGCCAGCAGCGTAGATGGAGGGGGCTGGGGCTACACCTTC.

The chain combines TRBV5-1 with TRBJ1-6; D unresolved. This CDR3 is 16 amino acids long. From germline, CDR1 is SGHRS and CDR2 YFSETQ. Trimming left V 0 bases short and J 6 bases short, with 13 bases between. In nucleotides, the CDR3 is TGCGCCAGCAGCTTGGATGACCCAGCGGTTAATTCACCCCTCCACTTT. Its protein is CASSLDDPAVNSPLHF.

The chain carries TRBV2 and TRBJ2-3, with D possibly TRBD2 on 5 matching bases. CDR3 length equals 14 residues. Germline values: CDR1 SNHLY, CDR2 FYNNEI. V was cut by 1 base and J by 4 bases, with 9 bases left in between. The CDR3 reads CASSEGWGADTQYF. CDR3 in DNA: TGTGCCAGCAGTGAAGGGTGGGGAGCAGATACGCAGTATTTT.

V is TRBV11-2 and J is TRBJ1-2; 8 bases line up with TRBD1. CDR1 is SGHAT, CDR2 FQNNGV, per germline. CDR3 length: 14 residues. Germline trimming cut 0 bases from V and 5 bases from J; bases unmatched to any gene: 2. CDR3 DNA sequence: TGTGCCAGCAGCTTAGAGACAGGGGCATATGGCTACACCTTC. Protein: CASSLETGAYGYTF.

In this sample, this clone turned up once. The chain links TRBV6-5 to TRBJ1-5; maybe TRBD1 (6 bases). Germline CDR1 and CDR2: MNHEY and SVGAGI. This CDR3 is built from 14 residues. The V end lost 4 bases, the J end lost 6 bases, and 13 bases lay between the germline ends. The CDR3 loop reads CASSLTGARQPQHF. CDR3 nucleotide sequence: TGTGCCAGCAGTTTGACAGGCGCACGTCAGCCCCAGCATTTT.

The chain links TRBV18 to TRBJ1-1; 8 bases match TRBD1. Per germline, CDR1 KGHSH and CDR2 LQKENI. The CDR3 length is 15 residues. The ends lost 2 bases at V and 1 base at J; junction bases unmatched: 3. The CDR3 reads CASSPEDRANTEAFF. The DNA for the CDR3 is TGTGCCAGCTCACCAGAGGACAGGGCGAACACTGAAGCTTTCTTT. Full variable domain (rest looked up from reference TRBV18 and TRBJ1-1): NAGVMQNPRHLVRRRGQEARLRCSPMKGHSHVYWYRQLPEEGLKFMVYLQKENIIDESGMPKERFSAEFPKEGPSILRIQQVVRGDSAAYFCASSPEDRANTEAFFGQGTRLTVV.